Listed here is a single T cell receptor beta chain. The antigen is unknown. Measured with immunoSEQ multiplex PCR; TCRdb has only the in-frame clones, and not every one. The sample holds roughly 1,300 clones, 73% seen once. The post-treatment osteosarcoma tumors were primary, local recurrence or metastasis specimens from poor-prognosis patients. This sample was taken from a study of the immune and genomic landscape of osteosarcoma. Findings and limits, study-wide: Reference clonality came from outside normal skin and healthy blood, not matched tissue. Productive clonality was low overall, averaging roughly 0.1, maximum roughly 0.3.

Trimming pared 0 bases from V and 3 bases from J, leaving 16 bases between. Looked up from germline, CDR1 is SGHRS and CDR2 is YFSETQ. The length of the CDR3 is 17 residues. The chain carries TRBV5-1 and TRBJ1-5, with no clear D. What was sequenced was metastatic tumor tissue from the lung. The clonotype originates from a woman aged 25 to 39 with osteosarcoma. The CDR3 reads CASSLGSGEGSNQPQHF. CDR3 in DNA: TGCGCCAGCAGCTTGGGAAGCGGGGAGGGCTCCAATCAGCCCCAGCATTTT.